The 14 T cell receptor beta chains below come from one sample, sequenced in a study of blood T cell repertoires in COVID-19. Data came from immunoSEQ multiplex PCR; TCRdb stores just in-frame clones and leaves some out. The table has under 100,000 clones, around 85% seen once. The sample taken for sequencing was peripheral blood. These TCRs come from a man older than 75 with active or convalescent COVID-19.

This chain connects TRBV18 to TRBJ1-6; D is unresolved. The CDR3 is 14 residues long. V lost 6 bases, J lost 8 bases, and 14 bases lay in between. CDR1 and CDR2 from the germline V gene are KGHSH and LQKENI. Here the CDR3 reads CASSHTEFYSPLHF. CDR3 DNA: TGTGCCAGCTCCCACACAGAGTTTTATTCACCCCTCCACTTT.

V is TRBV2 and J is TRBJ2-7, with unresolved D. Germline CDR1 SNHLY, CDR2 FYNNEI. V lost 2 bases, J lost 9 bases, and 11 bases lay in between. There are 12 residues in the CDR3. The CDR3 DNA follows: TGTGCCAGCAGTGAACGGCCTCTAGGGCAGTACTTC. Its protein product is CASSERPLGQYF.

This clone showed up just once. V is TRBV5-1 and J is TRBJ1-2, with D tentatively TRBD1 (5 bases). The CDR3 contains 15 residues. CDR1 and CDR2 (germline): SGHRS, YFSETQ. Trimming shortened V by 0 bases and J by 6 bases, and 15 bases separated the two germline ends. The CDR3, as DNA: TGCGCCAGCAGCTTGGAAGGGGCCCGAATAGATGGCTACACCTTC. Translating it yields CASSLEGARIDGYTF.

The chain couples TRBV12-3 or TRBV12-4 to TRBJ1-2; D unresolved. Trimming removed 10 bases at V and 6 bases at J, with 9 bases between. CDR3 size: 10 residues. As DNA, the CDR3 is TGTGCCACCAGCAGAAATGGCTACACCTTC. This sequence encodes CATSRNGYTF.

The CDR3 region is CASSSLRTGGGKLFF. The CDR3 DNA is TGTGCCAGCAGCTCGCTTCGGACAGGGGGCGGGAAACTGTTTTTT. The gene calls are TRBV11-2 and TRBJ1-4; TRBD1 agrees at 11 bases. The CDR3 consists of 15 residues. Germline lookup yields CDR1 SGHAT and CDR2 FQNNGV. V was pared by 4 bases and J by 11 bases, with 9 bases of the junction left unmatched. The whole variable domain, filled in from reference TRBV11-2 and TRBJ1-4, reads EAGVAQSPRYKIIEKRQSVAFWCNPISGHATLYWYQQILGQGPKLLIQFQNNGVVDDSQLPKDRFSAERLKGVDSTLKIQPAKLEDSAVYLCASSSLRTGGGKLFFGSGTQLSVL.

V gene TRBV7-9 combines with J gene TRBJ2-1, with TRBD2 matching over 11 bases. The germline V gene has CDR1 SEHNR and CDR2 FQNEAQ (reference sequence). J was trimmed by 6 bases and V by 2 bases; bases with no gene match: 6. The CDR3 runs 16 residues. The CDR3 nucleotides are TGTGCCAGCAGCTTACGGCTAGCGGGGGGAACCAATGAGCAGTTCTTC. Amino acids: CASSLRLAGGTNEQFF.

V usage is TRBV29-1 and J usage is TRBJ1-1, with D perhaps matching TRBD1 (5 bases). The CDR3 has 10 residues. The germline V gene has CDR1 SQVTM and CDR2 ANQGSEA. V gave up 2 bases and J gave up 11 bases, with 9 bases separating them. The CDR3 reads CSVERGRAFF. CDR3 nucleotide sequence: TGCAGCGTTGAAAGGGGAAGGGCTTTCTTT.

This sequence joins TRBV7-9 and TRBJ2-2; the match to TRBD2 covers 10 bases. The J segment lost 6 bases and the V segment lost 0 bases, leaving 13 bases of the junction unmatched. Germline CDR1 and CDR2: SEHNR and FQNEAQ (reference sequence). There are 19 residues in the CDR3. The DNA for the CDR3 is TGTGCCAGCAGCTTAGCTGGGCTACTCCCTAGCGGGGGATCCGGGGAGCTGTTTTTT. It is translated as CASSLAGLLPSGGSGELFF.

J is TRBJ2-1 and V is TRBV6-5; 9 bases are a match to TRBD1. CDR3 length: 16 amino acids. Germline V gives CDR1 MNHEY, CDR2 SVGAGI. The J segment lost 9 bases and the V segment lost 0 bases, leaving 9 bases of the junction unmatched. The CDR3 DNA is TGTGCCAGCAGTTACTCGGGACAGGGTGTTTTCAGTGAGCAGTTCTTC. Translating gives CASSYSGQGVFSEQFF.

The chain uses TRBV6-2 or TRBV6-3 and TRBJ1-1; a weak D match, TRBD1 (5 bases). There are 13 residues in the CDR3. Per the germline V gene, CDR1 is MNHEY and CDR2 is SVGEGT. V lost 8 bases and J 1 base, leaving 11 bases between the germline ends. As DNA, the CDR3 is TGTGCCAGCCGCCAAGGACAGAACACTGAAGCTTTCTTT. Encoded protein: CASRQGQNTEAFF.

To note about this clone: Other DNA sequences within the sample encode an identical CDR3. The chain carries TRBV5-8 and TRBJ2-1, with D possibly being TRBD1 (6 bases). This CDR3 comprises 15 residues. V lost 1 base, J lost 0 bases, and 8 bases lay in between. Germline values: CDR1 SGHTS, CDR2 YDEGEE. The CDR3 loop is CASSLQGGSYNEQFF. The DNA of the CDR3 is TGTGCCAGCAGCTTGCAAGGGGGCTCCTACAATGAGCAGTTCTTC.

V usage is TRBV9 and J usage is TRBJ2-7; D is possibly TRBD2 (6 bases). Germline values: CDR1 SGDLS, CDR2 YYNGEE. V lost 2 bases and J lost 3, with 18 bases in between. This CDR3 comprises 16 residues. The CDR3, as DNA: TGTGCCAGCAGCGTTCGGGTCAGCGGGCCCTACTACGAGCAGTACTTC. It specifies CASSVRVSGPYYEQYF.

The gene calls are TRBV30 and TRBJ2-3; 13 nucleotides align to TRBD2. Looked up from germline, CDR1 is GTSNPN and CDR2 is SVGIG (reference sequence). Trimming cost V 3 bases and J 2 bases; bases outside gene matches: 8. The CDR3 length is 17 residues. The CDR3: CAWRRGGLAGVTDTQYF. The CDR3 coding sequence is TGTGCCTGGAGGAGGGGAGGACTAGCGGGGGTCACAGATACGCAGTATTTT.

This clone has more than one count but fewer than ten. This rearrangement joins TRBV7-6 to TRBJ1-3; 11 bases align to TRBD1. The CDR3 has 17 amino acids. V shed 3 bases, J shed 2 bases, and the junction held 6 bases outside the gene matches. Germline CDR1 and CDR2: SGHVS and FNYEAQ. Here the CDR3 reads CASSFFQDRGPGNTIYF. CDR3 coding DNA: TGTGCCAGCAGCTTTTTCCAGGACAGGGGGCCTGGAAACACCATATATTTT.